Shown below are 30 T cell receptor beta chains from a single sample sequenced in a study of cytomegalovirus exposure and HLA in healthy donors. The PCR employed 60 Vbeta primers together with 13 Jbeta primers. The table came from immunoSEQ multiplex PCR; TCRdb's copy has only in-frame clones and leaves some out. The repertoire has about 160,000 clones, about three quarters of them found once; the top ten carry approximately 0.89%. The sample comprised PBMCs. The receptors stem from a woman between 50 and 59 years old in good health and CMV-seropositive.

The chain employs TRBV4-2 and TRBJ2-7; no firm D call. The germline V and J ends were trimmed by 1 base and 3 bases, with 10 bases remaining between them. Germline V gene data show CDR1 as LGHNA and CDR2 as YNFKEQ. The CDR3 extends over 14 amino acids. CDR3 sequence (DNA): TGTGCCAGCAGCCAAGGCCTGGGCCACTACGAGCAGTACTTC. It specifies CASSQGLGHYEQYF.

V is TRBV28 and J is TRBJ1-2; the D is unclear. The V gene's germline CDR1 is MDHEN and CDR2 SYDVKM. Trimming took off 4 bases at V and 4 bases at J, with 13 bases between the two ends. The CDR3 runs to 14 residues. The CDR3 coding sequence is TGTGCCAGCAGTTCCCCGGCCCCTAGCTATGGCTACACCTTC. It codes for CASSSPAPSYGYTF.

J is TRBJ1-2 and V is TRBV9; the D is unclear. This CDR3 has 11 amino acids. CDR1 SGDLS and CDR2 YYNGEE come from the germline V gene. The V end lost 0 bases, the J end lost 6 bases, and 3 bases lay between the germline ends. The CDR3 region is CASSVGHGYTF. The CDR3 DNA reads TGTGCCAGCAGCGTAGGGCATGGCTACACCTTC.

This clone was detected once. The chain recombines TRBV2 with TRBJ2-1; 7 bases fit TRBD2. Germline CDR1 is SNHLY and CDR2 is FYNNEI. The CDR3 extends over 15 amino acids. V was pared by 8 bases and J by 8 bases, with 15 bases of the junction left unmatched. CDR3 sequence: CASFGPQGLLDEQFF. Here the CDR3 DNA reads TGTGCCAGCTTCGGACCTCAGGGACTACTAGATGAGCAGTTCTTC.

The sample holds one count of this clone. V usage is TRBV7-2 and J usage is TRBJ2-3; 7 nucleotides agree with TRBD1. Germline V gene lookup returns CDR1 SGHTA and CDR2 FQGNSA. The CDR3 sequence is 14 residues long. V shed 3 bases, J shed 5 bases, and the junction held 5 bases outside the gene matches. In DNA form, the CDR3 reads TGTGCCAGCAGCTTGACAGGGCCTGGAGATACGCAGTATTTT. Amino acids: CASSLTGPGDTQYF.

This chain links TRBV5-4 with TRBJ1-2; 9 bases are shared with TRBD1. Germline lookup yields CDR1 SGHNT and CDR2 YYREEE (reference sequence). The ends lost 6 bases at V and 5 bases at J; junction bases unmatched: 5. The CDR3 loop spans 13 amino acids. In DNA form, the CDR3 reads TGTGCCAGCACCCGACAGGGGGATTATGGCTACACCTTC. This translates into CASTRQGDYGYTF. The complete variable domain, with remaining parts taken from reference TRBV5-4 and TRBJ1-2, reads ETGVTQSPTHLIKTRGQQVTLRCSSQSGHNTVSWYQQALGQGPQFIFQYYREEENGRGNFPPRFSGLQFPNYSSELNVNALELDDSALYLCASTRQGDYGYTFGSGTRLTVV.

In DNA form, the CDR3 reads TGTGCCAGCTCAGTTGGGACAGGCGAAAAACTGTTTTTT. Amino acid sequence: CASSVGTGEKLFF. This chain joins TRBV18 and TRBJ1-4, with 8 bases identical to TRBD1. The germline V gene has CDR1 KGHSH and CDR2 LQKENI. The ends lost 5 bases at V and 8 bases at J; junction bases unmatched: 4. This CDR3 is 13 amino acids long.

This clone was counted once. CDR3 sequence: CASSPSWGGQETQYF. The CDR3 region has the DNA TGTGCCAGCAGCCCCTCTTGGGGGGGACAAGAGACCCAGTACTTC. This chain links TRBV4-2 with TRBJ2-5; 7 positions agree with TRBD2. Germline values: CDR1 LGHNA, CDR2 YNFKEQ. CDR3 length equals 15 residues. Germline trimming cut 4 bases from V and 2 bases from J; bases unmatched to any gene: 7.

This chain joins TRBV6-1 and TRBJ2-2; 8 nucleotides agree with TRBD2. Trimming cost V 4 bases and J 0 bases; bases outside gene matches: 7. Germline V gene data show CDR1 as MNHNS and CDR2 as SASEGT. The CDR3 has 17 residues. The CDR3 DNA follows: TGTGCCAGCAGTGCCCTGGCGGGGGGATCGAACACCGGGGAGCTGTTTTTT. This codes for CASSALAGGSNTGELFF.

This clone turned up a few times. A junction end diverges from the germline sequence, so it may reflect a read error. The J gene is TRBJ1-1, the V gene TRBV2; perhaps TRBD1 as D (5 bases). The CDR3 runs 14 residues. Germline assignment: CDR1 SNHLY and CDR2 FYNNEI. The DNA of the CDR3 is TGTGCCAGCAGTGACCAGGGTCCGAACGCTGAAGCTTTCTTT. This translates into CASSDQGPNAEAFF.

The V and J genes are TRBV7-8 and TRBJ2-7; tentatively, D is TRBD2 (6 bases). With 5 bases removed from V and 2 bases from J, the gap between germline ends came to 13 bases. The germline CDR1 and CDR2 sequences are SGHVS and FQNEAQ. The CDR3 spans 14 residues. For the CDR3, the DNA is TGTGCCAGCAGCCAAGGAGGGGTGGCCTACGAGCAGTACTTC. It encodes CASSQGGVAYEQYF.

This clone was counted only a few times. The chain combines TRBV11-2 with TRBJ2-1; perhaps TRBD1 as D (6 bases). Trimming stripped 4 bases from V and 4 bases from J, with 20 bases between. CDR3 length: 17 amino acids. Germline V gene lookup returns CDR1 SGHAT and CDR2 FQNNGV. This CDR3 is CASSSKITGTPYNEQFF. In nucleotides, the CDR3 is TGTGCCAGCAGCTCAAAAATTACCGGGACACCTTACAATGAGCAGTTCTTC.

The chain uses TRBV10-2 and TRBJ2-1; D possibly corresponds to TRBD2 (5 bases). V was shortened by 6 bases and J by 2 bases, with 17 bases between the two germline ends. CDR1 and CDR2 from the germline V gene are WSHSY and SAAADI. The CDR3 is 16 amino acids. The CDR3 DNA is TGCGCCAGCAGCGACGCTGCGGGCGGCGCCTACAATGAGCAGTTCTTC. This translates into CASSDAAGGAYNEQFF.

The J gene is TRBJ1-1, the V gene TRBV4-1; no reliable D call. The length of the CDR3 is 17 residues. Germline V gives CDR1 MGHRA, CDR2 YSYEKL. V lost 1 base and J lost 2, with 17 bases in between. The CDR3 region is CASSQGGGIRSNTEAFF. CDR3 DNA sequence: TGCGCCAGCAGCCAAGGTGGCGGCATTCGGAGCAACACTGAAGCTTTCTTT.

The CDR3 protein is CASSVLTGNTEAFF. DNA of the CDR3: TGTGCCAGCAGTGTCCTCACAGGGAACACTGAAGCTTTCTTT. J is TRBJ1-1 and V is TRBV2; D might be TRBD1 (5 bases). The V end was cut by 4 bases, the J end by 1 base, with 10 bases between. This CDR3 region has 14 residues. Germline V lookup: CDR1 SNHLY, CDR2 FYNNEI.

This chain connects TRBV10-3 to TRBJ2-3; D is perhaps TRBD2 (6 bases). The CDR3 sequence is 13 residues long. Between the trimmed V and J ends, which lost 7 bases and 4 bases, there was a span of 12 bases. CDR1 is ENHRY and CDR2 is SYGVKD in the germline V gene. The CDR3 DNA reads TGTGCCATCACAAAATCGGGGGCAGATACGCAGTATTTT. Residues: CAITKSGADTQYF.

CDR3 sequence reads: CASSLTGATDTQYF. In DNA, the CDR3 is TGTGCCAGCAGTTTAACAGGGGCTACAGATACGCAGTATTTT. V is TRBV28 and J is TRBJ2-3, with 7 nucleotides matching TRBD1. In germline, CDR1 is MDHEN, CDR2 SYDVKM. V was pared by 2 bases and J by 3 bases, with 2 bases of the junction left unmatched. The CDR3 covers 14 residues.

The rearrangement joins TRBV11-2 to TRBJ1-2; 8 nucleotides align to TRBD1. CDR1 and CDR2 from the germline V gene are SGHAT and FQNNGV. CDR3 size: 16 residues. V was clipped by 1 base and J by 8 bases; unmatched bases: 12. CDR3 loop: CASSLGAGGAPGGYTF. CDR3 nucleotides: TGTGCCAGCAGCTTAGGGGCAGGGGGCGCCCCCGGGGGCTACACCTTC.

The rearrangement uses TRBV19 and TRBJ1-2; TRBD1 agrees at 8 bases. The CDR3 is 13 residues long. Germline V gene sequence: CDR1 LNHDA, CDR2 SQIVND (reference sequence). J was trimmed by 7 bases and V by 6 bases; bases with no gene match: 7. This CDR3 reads CASRAGTGFGYTF. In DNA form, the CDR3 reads TGTGCCAGTAGGGCCGGGACAGGTTTTGGCTACACCTTC.

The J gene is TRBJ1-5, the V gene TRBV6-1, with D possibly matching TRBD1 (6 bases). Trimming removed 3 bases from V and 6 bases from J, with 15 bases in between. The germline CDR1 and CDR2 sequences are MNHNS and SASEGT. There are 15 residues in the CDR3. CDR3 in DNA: TGTGCCAGCAGTGAGTTGGGGGCGTTCGGTCAGCCCCAGCATTTT. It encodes CASSELGAFGQPQHF.

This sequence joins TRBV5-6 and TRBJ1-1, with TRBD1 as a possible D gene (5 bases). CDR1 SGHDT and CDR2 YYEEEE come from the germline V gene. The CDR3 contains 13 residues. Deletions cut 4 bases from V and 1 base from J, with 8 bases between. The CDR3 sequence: CASSADRNTEAFF. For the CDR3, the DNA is TGTGCCAGCAGCGCAGACAGGAACACTGAAGCTTTCTTT.

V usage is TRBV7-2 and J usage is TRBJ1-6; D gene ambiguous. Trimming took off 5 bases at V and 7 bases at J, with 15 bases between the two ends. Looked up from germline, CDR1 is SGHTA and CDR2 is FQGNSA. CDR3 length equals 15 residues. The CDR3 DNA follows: TGTGCCAGCAGCGGCCAGCGGGGTGCAAATTCACCCCTCCACTTT. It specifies CASSGQRGANSPLHF.

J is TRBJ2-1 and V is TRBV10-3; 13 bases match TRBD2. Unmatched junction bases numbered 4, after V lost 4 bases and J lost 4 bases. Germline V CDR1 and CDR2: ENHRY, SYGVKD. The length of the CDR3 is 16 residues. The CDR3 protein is CAISGGTSGIYNEQFF. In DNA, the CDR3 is TGTGCCATCAGTGGGGGGACTAGCGGGATATACAATGAGCAGTTCTTC.

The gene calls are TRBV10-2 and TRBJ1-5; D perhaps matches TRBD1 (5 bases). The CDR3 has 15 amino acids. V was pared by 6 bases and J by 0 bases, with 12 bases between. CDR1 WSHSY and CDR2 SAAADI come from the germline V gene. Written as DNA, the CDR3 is TGCGCCAGCAGGGGGGAGGACTATAGCAATCAGCCCCAGCATTTT. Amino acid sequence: CASRGEDYSNQPQHF.

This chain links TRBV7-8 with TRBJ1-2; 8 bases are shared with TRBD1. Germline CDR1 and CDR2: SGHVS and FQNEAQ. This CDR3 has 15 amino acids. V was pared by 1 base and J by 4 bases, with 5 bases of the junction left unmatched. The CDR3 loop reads CASSLGAGGAYGYTF. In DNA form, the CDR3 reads TGTGCCAGCAGCTTAGGGGCAGGGGGCGCCTATGGCTACACCTTC.

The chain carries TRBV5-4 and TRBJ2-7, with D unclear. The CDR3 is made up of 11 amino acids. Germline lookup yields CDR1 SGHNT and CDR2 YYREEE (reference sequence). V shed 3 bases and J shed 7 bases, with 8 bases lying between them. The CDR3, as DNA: TGTGCCAGCAGCTACCTTGCGGAGCAGTACTTC. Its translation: CASSYLAEQYF.

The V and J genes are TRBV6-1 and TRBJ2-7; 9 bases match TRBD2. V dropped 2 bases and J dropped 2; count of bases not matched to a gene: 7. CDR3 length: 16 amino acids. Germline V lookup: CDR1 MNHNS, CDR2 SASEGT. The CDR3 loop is CASSEQDAGGAYEQYF. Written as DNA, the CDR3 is TGTGCCAGCAGTGAACAAGACGCGGGAGGGGCCTACGAGCAGTACTTC.

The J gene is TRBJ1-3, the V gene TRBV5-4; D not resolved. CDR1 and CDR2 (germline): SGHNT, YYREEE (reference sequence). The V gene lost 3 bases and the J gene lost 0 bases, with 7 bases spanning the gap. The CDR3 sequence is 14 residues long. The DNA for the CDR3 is TGTGCCAGCAGCTGGCATGGCTCTGGAAACACCATATATTTT. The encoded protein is CASSWHGSGNTIYF. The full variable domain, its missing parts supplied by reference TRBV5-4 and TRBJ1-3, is ETGVTQSPTHLIKTRGQQVTLRCSSQSGHNTVSWYQQALGQGPQFIFQYYREEENGRGNFPPRFSGLQFPNYSSELNVNALELDDSALYLCASSWHGSGNTIYFGEGSWLTVV.

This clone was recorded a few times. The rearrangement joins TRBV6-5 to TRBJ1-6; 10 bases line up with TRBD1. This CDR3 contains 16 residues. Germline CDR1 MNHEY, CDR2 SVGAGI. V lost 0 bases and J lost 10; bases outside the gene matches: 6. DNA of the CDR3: TGTGCCAGCAGTTACTCCGGGACAGGGGTAGGGTCACCCCTCCACTTT. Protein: CASSYSGTGVGSPLHF.

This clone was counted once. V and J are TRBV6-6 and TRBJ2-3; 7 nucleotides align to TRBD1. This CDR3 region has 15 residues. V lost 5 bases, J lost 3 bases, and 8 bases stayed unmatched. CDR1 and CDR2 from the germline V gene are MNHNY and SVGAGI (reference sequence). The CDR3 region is CASSRTGLGTDTQYF. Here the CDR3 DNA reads TGTGCCAGCAGTAGGACAGGCTTGGGGACAGATACGCAGTATTTT.